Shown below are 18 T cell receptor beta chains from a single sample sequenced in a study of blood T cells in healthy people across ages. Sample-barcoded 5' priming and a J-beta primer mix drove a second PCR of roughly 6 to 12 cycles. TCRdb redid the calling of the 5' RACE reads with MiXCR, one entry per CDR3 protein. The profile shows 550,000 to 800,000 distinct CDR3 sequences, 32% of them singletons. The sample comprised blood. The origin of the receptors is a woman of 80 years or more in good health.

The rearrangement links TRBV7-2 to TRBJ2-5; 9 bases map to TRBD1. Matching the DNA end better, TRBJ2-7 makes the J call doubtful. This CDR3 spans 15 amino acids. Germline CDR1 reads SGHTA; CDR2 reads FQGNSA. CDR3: CASSFKDRGSYEQYF. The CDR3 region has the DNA TGTGCCAGCAGCTTCAAGGACAGGGGCTCCTACGAGCAGTACTTC.

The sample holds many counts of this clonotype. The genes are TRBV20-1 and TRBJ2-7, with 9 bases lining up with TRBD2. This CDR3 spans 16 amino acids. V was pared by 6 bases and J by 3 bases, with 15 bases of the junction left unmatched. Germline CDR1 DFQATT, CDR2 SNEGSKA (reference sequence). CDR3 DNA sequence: TGCAGTGCGGCTAGGCTAGCGGGGAGAAAGGTCTACGAGCAGTACTTC. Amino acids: CSAARLAGRKVYEQYF.

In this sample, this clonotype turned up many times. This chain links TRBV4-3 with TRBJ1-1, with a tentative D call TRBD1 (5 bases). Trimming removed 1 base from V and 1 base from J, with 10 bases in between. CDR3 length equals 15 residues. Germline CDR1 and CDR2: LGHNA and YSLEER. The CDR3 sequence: CASSQVQGPNTEAFF. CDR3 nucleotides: TGCGCCAGCAGCCAAGTCCAGGGACCGAACACTGAAGCTTTCTTT.

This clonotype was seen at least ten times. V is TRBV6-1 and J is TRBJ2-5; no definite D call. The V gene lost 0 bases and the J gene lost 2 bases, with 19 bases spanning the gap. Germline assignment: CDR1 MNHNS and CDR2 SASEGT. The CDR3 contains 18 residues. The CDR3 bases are TGTGCCAGCAGTGAAGCGCTTCGGCTGGTGGGTAGACAAGAGACCCAGTACTTC. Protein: CASSEALRLVGRQETQYF.

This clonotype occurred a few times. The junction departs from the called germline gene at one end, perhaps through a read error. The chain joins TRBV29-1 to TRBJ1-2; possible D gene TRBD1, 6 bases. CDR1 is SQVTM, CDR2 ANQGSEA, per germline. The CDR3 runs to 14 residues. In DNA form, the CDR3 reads TGCGGCGTTGACCTTGCTACCCACAGGGACGGCTACACCTTC. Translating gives CGVDLATHRDGYTF.

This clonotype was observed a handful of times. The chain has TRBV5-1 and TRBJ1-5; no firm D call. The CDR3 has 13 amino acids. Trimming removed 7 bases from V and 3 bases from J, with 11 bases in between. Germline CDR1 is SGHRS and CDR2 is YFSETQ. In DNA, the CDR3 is TGCGCCAGCGCGGAGGGAGACAATCAGCCCCAGCATTTT. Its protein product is CASAEGDNQPQHF.

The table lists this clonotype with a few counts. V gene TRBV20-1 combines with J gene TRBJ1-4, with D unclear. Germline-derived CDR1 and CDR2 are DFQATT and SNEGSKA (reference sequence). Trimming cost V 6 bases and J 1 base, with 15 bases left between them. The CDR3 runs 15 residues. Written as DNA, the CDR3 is TGCAGTGCCCCGGCGTCCTTGGAAACTAATGAAAAACTGTTTTTT. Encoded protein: CSAPASLETNEKLFF.

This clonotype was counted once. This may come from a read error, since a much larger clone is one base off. CDR3 sequence: CATAAEFTGAFF. CDR3 DNA: TGTGCCACCGCAGCAGAATTCACTGGAGCTTTCTTT. This sequence joins TRBV12-3 or TRBV12-4 and TRBJ1-1; D is uncertain. The CDR3 totals 12 residues.

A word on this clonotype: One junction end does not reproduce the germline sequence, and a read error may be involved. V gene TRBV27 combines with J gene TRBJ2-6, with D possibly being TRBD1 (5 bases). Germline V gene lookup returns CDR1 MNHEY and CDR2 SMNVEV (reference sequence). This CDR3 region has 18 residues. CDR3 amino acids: CASSLKAGSGSGANVLIF. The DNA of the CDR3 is TGTGCCAGCAGTTTAAAGGCAGGTTCGGGCTCTGGGGCCAACGTCCTGATTTTC.

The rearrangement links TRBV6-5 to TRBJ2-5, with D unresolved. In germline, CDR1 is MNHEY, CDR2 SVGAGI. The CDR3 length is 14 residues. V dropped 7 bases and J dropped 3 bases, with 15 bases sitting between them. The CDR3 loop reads CASNPAGSKETQYF. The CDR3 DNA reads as TGTGCCAGCAACCCGGCAGGATCCAAAGAGACCCAGTACTTC.

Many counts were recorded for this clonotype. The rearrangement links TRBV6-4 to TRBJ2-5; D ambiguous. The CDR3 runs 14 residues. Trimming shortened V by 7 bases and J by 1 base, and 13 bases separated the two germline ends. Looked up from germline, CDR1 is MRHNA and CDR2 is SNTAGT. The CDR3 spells CASIFLCAQETQYF. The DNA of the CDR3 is TGTGCCAGCATTTTCCTCTGCGCCCAAGAGACCCAGTACTTC.

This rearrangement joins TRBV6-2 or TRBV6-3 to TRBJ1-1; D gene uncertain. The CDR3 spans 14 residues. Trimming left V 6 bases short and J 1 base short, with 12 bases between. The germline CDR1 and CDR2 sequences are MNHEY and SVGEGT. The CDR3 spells CASSPPDWNTEAFF. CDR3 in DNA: TGTGCCAGCAGCCCTCCGGATTGGAACACTGAAGCTTTCTTT.

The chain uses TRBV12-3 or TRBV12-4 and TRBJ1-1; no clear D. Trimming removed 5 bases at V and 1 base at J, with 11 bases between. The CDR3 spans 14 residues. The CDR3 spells CASSPLYGNTEAFF. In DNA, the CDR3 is TGTGCCAGCAGTCCCCTATACGGGAACACTGAAGCTTTCTTT.

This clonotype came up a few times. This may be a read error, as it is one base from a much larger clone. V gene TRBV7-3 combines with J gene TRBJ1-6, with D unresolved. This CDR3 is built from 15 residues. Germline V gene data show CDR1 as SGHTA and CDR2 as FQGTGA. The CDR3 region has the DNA TGTGCCAGCAGCTTAGGCCCGGGCTTCGGTTCACCCCCCCACTTT. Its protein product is CASSLGPGFGSPPHF. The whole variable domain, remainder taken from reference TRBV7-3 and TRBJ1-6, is GAGVSQTPSNKVTEKGKYVELRCDPISGHTALYWYRQSLGQGPEFLIYFQGTGAADDSGLPNDRFFAVRPEGSVSTLKIQRTERGDSAVYLCASSLGPGFGSPPHFGNGTRLTVT.

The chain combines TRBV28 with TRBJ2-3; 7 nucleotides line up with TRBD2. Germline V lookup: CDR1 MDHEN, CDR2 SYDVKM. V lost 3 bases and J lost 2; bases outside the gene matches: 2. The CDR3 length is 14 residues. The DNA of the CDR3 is TGTGCCAGCAGTTTCCTAGCGGACACAGATACGCAGTATTTT. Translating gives CASSFLADTDTQYF.

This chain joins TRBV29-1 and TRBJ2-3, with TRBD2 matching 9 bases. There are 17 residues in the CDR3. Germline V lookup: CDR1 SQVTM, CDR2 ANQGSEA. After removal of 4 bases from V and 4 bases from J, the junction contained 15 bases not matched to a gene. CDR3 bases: TGCAGCGTTGGGACCCCCAAGGGTAGCGGGAGTGCAGATACGCAGTATTTT. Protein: CSVGTPKGSGSADTQYF.

CDR3 amino acids: CAWSGGPGSPLHF. CDR3 nucleotides: TGTGCCTGGAGTGGCGGGCCGGGATCACCCCTCCACTTT. This chain connects TRBV30 to TRBJ1-6; no reliable D call. The CDR3 has 13 residues. Germline V CDR1 and CDR2: GTSNPN, SVGIG (reference sequence). V lost 1 base to trimming and J lost 10 bases, with 11 bases between them.

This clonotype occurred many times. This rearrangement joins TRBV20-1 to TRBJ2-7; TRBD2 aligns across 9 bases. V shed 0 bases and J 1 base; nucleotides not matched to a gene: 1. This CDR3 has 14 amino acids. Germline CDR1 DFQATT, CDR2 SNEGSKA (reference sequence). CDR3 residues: CSARELAGSYEQYF. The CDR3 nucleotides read TGCAGTGCTAGAGAGCTAGCGGGGTCCTACGAGCAGTACTTC.